This is a list of T cell receptor beta chains from one sample in a study of CD8 T cells in ankylosing spondylitis. TCRdb analysed the 5' RACE reads with MiXCR anew, one entry per CDR3 protein. Seen here are roughly 700,000 distinct CDR3 sequences, roughly 19% observed once, and the top ten hold 19%. The sample was blood, either unsorted or a sorted T cell fraction (not recorded which). These receptors were collected from a male donor with ankylosing spondylitis. Both conserved end residues are trimmed from each CDR3. The D gene is left open where the match is weak.

v_call,d_call,j_call,cdr3_aa
TRBV13,TRBD1,TRBJ2-7,ASSGQGSIHEQY
TRBV29-1,-,TRBJ1-2,SVDTRYYAGYT
TRBV4-3,TRBD2,TRBJ2-7,ASSQDLAATYEQY
TRBV7-8,-,TRBJ2-6,ASSSFSGGPSGANVLT
TRBV5-1,TRBD1,TRBJ2-1,ASSLGTGLYNEQF
TRBV24-1,-,TRBJ2-3,ATSDPIADRGASDTQY
TRBV10-3,TRBD2,TRBJ2-7,AISAGGTSGVSSYEQY
TRBV7-9,-,TRBJ2-7,ASSLPSGEQY
TRBV12-3/TRBV12-4,-,TRBJ2-4,ASSFGGRWGNIQY
TRBV5-1,-,TRBJ2-2,ASSVTGKSTGELF
TRBV11-2,TRBD1,TRBJ1-5,ASSLEVGDSSRQPQH
TRBV15,-,TRBJ1-5,ATSRDTGFSQPQH
TRBV20-1,TRBD2,TRBJ2-1,SARPGRVYNEQF
TRBV15,-,TRBJ2-1,ATSRNKDEQF
TRBV7-3,-,TRBJ2-1,ASSLNFWDEQF
TRBV12-3/TRBV12-4,TRBD2,TRBJ2-3,ASSPGLAGGLPGTDTQY
TRBV12-3/TRBV12-4,-,TRBJ2-2,ASSLGPSTGELF
TRBV7-9,TRBD2,TRBJ2-3,ASSLGDYTDTQY
TRBV10-3,TRBD1,TRBJ2-1,AISEGQGAPDEQF
TRBV4-3,-,TRBJ2-1,ASSQEGSVSSGNEQF
TRBV3-1,TRBD1,TRBJ2-7,ASSQETEDRSAYEQY
TRBV28,-,TRBJ2-1,ASATAGIYNEQF
TRBV20-1,TRBD1,TRBJ1-2,SARDHVWTGANYGYT
TRBV7-8,-,TRBJ2-6,ASSLVPGGSNSGANVLT
TRBV6-1,TRBD1,TRBJ2-7,ASRPGQKSSYEQY
TRBV7-9,-,TRBJ2-3,ASSLSQIVDTQY
TRBV6-1,TRBD2,TRBJ2-1,ASSGTSGGADEQF
TRBV2,TRBD2,TRBJ2-3,AFTDQTSGGAKDTQY
TRBV3-1,TRBD2,TRBJ2-5,ASSPGLAGAPETQY
TRBV2,TRBD1,TRBJ1-3,ASSGGTAGNTIY
TRBV4-2,TRBD1,TRBJ2-2,ASSRSDRRSNTGELF
TRBV7-6,TRBD1,TRBJ2-3,ASSRYRGEDTQY
TRBV10-3,-,TRBJ2-7,AISDGSRGPGYEQY